This TCR beta chain was captured in a study of cytomegalovirus exposure and HLA in healthy donors. General study points: It was only CMV serostatus that was available as immune exposure information.

A note on this clone: As yet, its antigen is unknown.

The donors comprised healthy bone marrow donors. Donors likely had unrecorded immune exposures despite being nominally healthy when sampled. The trim removed 1 base at V and 6 bases at J, leaving 4 bases unmatched. The CDR3 has 14 amino acids. The germline gives CDR1 SGHTA, CDR2 FQGTGA. Primers included in the PCR were 60 Vbeta and 13 Jbeta primers. Produced via immunoSEQ multiplex PCR; TCRdb's table is partial and in-frame only. This table has over 100,000 clones, approximately 85% appearing once. J is TRBJ2-3 and V is TRBV7-3, with 7 nucleotides matching TRBD2. Specimen: PBMCs. This clonotype was obtained from a woman in her forties or fifties in good health and CMV-seropositive. CDR3 bases: TGTGCCAGCAGCTTAATAGCGCGGGGGGATACGCAGTATTTT. It encodes CASSLIARGDTQYF.